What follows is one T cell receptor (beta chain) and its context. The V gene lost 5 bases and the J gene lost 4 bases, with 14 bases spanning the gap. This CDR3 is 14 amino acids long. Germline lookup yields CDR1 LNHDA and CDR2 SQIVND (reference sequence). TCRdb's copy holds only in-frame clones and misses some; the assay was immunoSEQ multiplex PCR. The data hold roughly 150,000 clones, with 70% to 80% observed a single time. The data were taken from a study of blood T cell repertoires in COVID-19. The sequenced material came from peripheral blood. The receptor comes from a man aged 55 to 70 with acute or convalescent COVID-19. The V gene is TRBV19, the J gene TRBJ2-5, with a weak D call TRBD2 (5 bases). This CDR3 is CASSPERVGETQYF. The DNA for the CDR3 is TGTGCCAGTAGTCCCGAGAGGGTAGGAGAGACCCAGTACTTC.